The source of this T cell receptor (beta chain) is a study of OX40 agonist ivuxolimab in advanced cancers. Study-level background: Ivuxolimab was a fully human IgG2 agonistic monoclonal antibody targeting the costimulatory receptor OX40 (CD134). Peripheral TCRbeta sequencing was intended to test whether TCR sequence diversity was altered and clonal T-cell expansion was caused by ivuxolimab. A male proportion of roughly 80% and a mean age of approximately 60 years, ranging from 23 to 79, were recorded for the dose-escalation cohort. Partial responses were achieved by three dose-escalation patients, of whom one had hepatocellular carcinoma and two had cutaneous melanoma. Among the roughly 50 dose-escalation patients, around 20 had hepatocellular carcinoma, roughly 15 melanoma, 9 renal cell carcinoma and 9 head and neck cancer. The paper reports the monotherapy dose-escalation portion (N of about 54 patients) of the phase I ivuxolimab trial. Patients were allowed to have had prior anti-PD-1, anti-PD-L1 or anti-CTLA-4 therapy, and around 41% of the dose-escalation patients had previously received checkpoint inhibitors. Intravenous ivuxolimab was administered to patients every 2 weeks at six dose levels: 0.01, 0.1, 0.3, 1.5, 3 and 10 mg/kg.

Spanning cysteine to phenylalanine, the CDR3 consists of 13 amino acids. This entry keeps only the CDR3 DNA: 39 bases, framed from base 1. The junction shows trimming of 7 bases on V and 4 bases on J, plus 13 bases between the germline ends. Per the germline V gene, SGHTA is the CDR1 and FQGNSA is the CDR2. What the study reported, not specific to this receptor: After ivuxolimab, expanded clones were on average more numerous among CD8+ T cells than among CD4+ T cells. At doses from 0.1 to 3.0 mg/kg, clonal expansion was seen in both CD4+ and CD8+ blood T cells between baseline and week 6. Low levels of normalized T-cell clonal expansion were also seen in some patients who did not respond. In partial responders in the 0.1-3.0 mg/kg groups, normalized peripheral clonal expansion was found to be among the lowest, especially among CD8+ T cells. Which antigens the clonally expanded peripheral T cells were specific for was not determined.

Comments on this clone: The antigen this receptor binds is unknown. No per-base quality is available; no much larger clone lies one base away.

Genomic DNA was extracted from sorted cells for sequencing of the TCRbeta CDR3 region. The immunoSEQ Assay was used for sequencing of TCRbeta CDR3 regions. What TCRdb holds here is the immuneACCESS table cut down to in-frame rearrangements. Part of the clones is not present; checked against another copy, under half of the missing clones reflect an unresolved V gene, and the others are unexplained. The sample includes some 64,000 clones, with about four fifths observed a single time. The ten largest clones add up to 7.5% to 10% of the sample. The trial excluded patients who had a history of autoimmune disease or who were on systemic immunosuppression. Peripheral blood for TCR sequencing was collected from all dose cohorts at baseline, on cycle 4 day 1, and on cycle 7 day 1. Samples came from an open-label, multicenter, first-in-human phase I dose-escalation trial of ivuxolimab. Adults with locally advanced or metastatic melanoma, renal cell, hepatocellular, or head and neck squamous cell carcinoma were enrolled in the trial. Before TCR sequencing, CD4+ T cells and CD8+ T cells from peripheral blood were sorted into separate populations.

The receptor was derived from an adult with an advanced solid tumor such as melanoma, head and neck, liver or kidney cancer. Source: CD4+ or CD8+ T cells sorted from blood, taken in a trial of the OX40 agonist ivuxolimab. The chain is encoded by TRBV7-2 joined to TRBJ1-1; the D segment could be TRBD1, given 5 matching bases. The CDR3 region has the sequence CASKRWGSTEAFF. DNA sequence: TGTGCCAGCAAACGATGGGGGAGCACTGAAGCTTTCTTT.